A single sample is the source of the 18 T cell receptor beta chains below, sequenced in a study of identifying expanded T cells in peripheral blood. Generated by immunoSEQ multiplex PCR, the TCRdb table keeps only in-frame clones and is missing some. The table lists 50,000 or so clones, roughly 89% of them singletons. The specimen sequenced was blood. These TCRs come from a person aged 18-70 years in good health.

This clone appeared a few times. This chain joins TRBV18 and TRBJ2-4, with TRBD1 identical over 10 bases. Germline V gene sequence: CDR1 KGHSH, CDR2 LQKENI. V gave up 0 bases and J gave up 2 bases; unmatched junction bases: 4. The length of the CDR3 is 17 residues. CDR3 residues: CASSPPGQGSTKNIQYF. The DNA of the CDR3 is TGTGCCAGCTCACCACCGGGACAGGGGTCCACCAAAAACATTCAGTACTTC.

The chain couples TRBV4-3 to TRBJ2-5, with TRBD2 matching 9 bases. This CDR3 has 17 residues. Trimming at V came to 5 bases and at J to 5 bases, leaving 15 bases not matched to a gene. Looked up from germline, CDR1 is LGHNA and CDR2 is YSLEER. Here the CDR3 DNA reads TGCGCCAGCAGCGCGCACGGCGGGGGGGCCTTCAAGGAGACCCAGTACTTC. Translated, it gives CASSAHGGGAFKETQYF.

To note about this clone: The same CDR3 is also encoded by other DNA sequences in this sample. The V and J genes are TRBV5-1 and TRBJ1-5; D call uncertain. This CDR3 comprises 14 residues. Germline lookup yields CDR1 SGHRS and CDR2 YFSETQ. Trimming pared 0 bases from V and 3 bases from J, leaving 7 bases between. CDR3 nucleotides: TGCGCCAGCAGCTTGGAGGGCAACAATCAGCCCCAGCATTTT. It is translated as CASSLEGNNQPQHF.

On this clone itself: Other DNA sequences in this specimen translate into the identical CDR3. This chain uses TRBV7-2 with TRBJ2-2; D remains ambiguous. Germline V gene lookup returns CDR1 SGHTA and CDR2 FQGNSA. This CDR3 is 14 amino acids long. The V end was cut by 1 base, the J end by 2 bases, with 5 bases between. The CDR3 DNA sequence: TGTGCCAGCAGCTTAGGACTTAACACCGGGGAGCTGTTTTTT. This translates into CASSLGLNTGELFF.

The chain uses TRBV7-6 and TRBJ2-7; D is undetermined. Looked up from germline, CDR1 is SGHVS and CDR2 is FNYEAQ. V was pared by 3 bases and J by 6 bases, with 12 bases between. CDR3 size: 13 residues. In DNA, the CDR3 is TGTGCCAGCAGCTTTAACTACCTGGGCGAGCAGTACTTC. Residues: CASSFNYLGEQYF.

The genes are TRBV7-2 and TRBJ2-5; TRBD2 agrees at 15 bases. Germline V CDR1 and CDR2: SGHTA, FQGNSA. CDR3 length: 15 amino acids. Trimming at V came to 6 bases and at J to 13 bases, leaving 12 bases not matched to a gene. CDR3 coding DNA: TGTGCCAGCAGTCCCCCGGGACTAGCGGGGGGTGTAGGGTACTTC. This translates into CASSPPGLAGGVGYF.

The rearrangement links TRBV7-2 to TRBJ2-3; unclear D gene. The germline CDR1 and CDR2 sequences are SGHTA and FQGNSA. Trimming removed 3 bases at V and 1 base at J, with 8 bases between. CDR3 length: 14 residues. The CDR3 region has the DNA TGTGCCAGCAGCTTGTATTGGGGCACAGATACGCAGTATTTT. Amino acid sequence: CASSLYWGTDTQYF.

This rearrangement joins TRBV11-2 to TRBJ2-7; possible D gene TRBD2, 7 bases. There are 14 residues in the CDR3. CDR1 is SGHAT, CDR2 FQNNGV, per germline. Trimming pared 6 bases from V and 3 bases from J, leaving 15 bases between. This CDR3 reads CASRYLRGGYEQYF. The DNA for the CDR3 is TGTGCCAGCAGATACCTGAGGGGGGGCTACGAGCAGTACTTC. Drawing the rest from reference TRBV11-2 and TRBJ2-7, the complete variable domain is EAGVAQSPRYKIIEKRQSVAFWCNPISGHATLYWYQQILGQGPKLLIQFQNNGVVDDSQLPKDRFSAERLKGVDSTLKIQPAKLEDSAVYLCASRYLRGGYEQYFGPGTRLTVT.

The V and J genes are TRBV5-6 and TRBJ2-5, with 8 bases fitting TRBD2. The CDR3 extends over 15 amino acids. Trimming took 5 bases from V and 1 from J; bases not matched to a gene: 7. Germline CDR1 and CDR2: SGHDT and YYEEEE. CDR3 DNA sequence: TGTGCCAGCAGTTCCGCAAGCGGGGGCCAAGAGACCCAGTACTTC. It translates to CASSSASGGQETQYF.

This chain joins TRBV19 and TRBJ2-2; maybe TRBD1 (6 bases). Trimming took off 6 bases at V and 4 bases at J, with 15 bases between the two ends. Germline V gives CDR1 LNHDA, CDR2 SQIVND (reference sequence). The CDR3 extends over 15 amino acids. CDR3 DNA: TGTGCCAGTAGCCAACAGGGTTGGGGCACCGGGGAGCTGTTTTTT. Protein: CASSQQGWGTGELFF.

The chain joins TRBV2 to TRBJ1-2; D might be TRBD1 (6 bases). Germline V lookup: CDR1 SNHLY, CDR2 FYNNEI. The CDR3 consists of 13 residues. V gave up 6 bases and J gave up 8 bases, with 16 bases separating them. In nucleotides, the CDR3 is TGTGCCAGCAGGACAACACAGGGAGGAGGCTACACCTTC. Protein product: CASRTTQGGGYTF.

The chain recombines TRBV7-9 with TRBJ2-7; D remains ambiguous. V lost 4 bases and J 7 bases, leaving 8 bases between the germline ends. Per the germline V gene, CDR1 is SEHNR and CDR2 is FQNEAQ (reference sequence). This CDR3 region has 11 residues. Here the CDR3 DNA reads TGTGCCAGCAGCTCTGGGCCTGAGCAGTACTTC. This encodes CASSSGPEQYF.

The CDR3 nucleotides read TGTGCCAGCAGTTCCCCTGGAAACACCATATATTTT. Protein: CASSSPGNTIYF. The rearrangement joins TRBV5-6 to TRBJ1-3, with D hard to call. This CDR3 is 12 amino acids long. V shed 5 bases and J shed 2 bases, with 5 bases lying between them. Germline CDR1 reads SGHDT; CDR2 reads YYEEEE. The full variable domain, rest sourced from reference TRBV5-6 and TRBJ1-3, is DAGVTQSPTHLIKTRGQQVTLRCSPKSGHDTVSWYQQALGQGPQFIFQYYEEEERQRGNFPDRFSGHQFPNYSSELNVNALLLGDSALYLCASSSPGNTIYFGEGSWLTVV.

The J gene is TRBJ2-3, the V gene TRBV5-4; D unresolved. Germline V lookup: CDR1 SGHNT, CDR2 YYREEE (reference sequence). V was trimmed by 0 bases and J by 7 bases, leaving 9 bases between them. The CDR3 is 13 amino acids. The CDR3 is CASSLAGRNTQYF. CDR3 in DNA: TGTGCCAGCAGCTTGGCTGGGCGTAATACGCAGTATTTT.

This clone was seen only once. The chain is built from TRBV6-1 and TRBJ1-5, with TRBD1 as a possible D gene (5 bases). Germline assignment: CDR1 MNHNS and CDR2 SASEGT. V was trimmed by 5 bases and J by 5 bases, leaving 13 bases between them. The CDR3 covers 14 residues. This CDR3 reads CASSIEGIYQPQHF. CDR3 DNA: TGTGCCAGCAGTATCGAGGGGATCTATCAGCCCCAGCATTTT.

The chain joins TRBV14 to TRBJ2-1, with D perhaps TRBD2 (6 bases). The V gene lost 0 bases and the J gene lost 0 bases, with 12 bases spanning the gap. This CDR3 has 17 amino acids. CDR1 SGHDN and CDR2 FVKESK come from the germline V gene. The CDR3 nucleotides are TGTGCCAGCAGCCAAGATCAGGCGGGGAGCTCCTACAATGAGCAGTTCTTC. This sequence encodes CASSQDQAGSSYNEQFF.

DNA for the CDR3: TGTGCCAGCAGCGGAGGGGTGACAGATACGCAGTATTTT. Encoded protein: CASSGGVTDTQYF. The rearrangement joins TRBV7-8 to TRBJ2-3, with D perhaps TRBD2 (6 bases). The CDR3 covers 13 residues. V was trimmed by 5 bases and J by 3 bases, leaving 9 bases between them. Germline CDR1 SGHVS, CDR2 FQNEAQ.

This chain uses TRBV21-1 with TRBJ2-1; the table's D call TRBD1 went unverified against the DNA. TRBV21-1 is shown as a pseudogene. The CDR3 covers 14 residues. CDR3 nucleotide sequence: TGTGCCACTACCAGCCGGGACAGAAACAATGAGCAGTTCTTC. Translating it yields CATTSRDRNNEQFF.